Shown below are 3 T cell receptor beta chains from a single sample sequenced in a study of blood T cell repertoires in COVID-19. Only in-frame clones appear in the TCRdb table, and some are missing; sequencing was by immunoSEQ multiplex PCR. The sample lists about 27,000 clones, roughly 66% seen once, with approximately 7% in the top ten. Sequencing was performed on peripheral blood. These receptors all come from a man aged 55 to 70 with active or convalescent COVID-19.

This clone has more than one count but fewer than ten. This sequence joins TRBV5-5 and TRBJ2-1; 8 bases line up with TRBD1. Germline V gene data show CDR1 as SGHKS and CDR2 as YYEKEE (reference sequence). The ends lost 4 bases at V and 4 bases at J; junction bases unmatched: 4. The CDR3 loop spans 14 amino acids. The CDR3 DNA follows: TGTGCCAGCAGCCGGGGACAGGAGTACAATGAGCAGTTCTTC. Translation gives CASSRGQEYNEQFF.

The V gene is TRBV7-9, the J gene TRBJ2-3; possible D gene TRBD1, 6 bases. Germline V gene lookup returns CDR1 SEHNR and CDR2 FQNEAQ (reference sequence). The CDR3 length is 14 residues. Trimming shortened V by 3 bases and J by 6 bases, and 13 bases separated the two germline ends. The CDR3 DNA reads as TGTGCCAGCAGCTTTGGGGGCTCTTTGGATACGCAGTATTTT. It is translated as CASSFGGSLDTQYF.

Only a few counts were recorded for this clone. The rearrangement links TRBV27 to TRBJ1-1, with 7 positions matching TRBD1. The V segment lost 6 bases and the J segment 7 bases; nucleotides outside the gene matches: 17. The CDR3 covers 16 residues. Germline-derived CDR1 and CDR2 are MNHEY and SMNVEV (reference sequence). DNA of the CDR3: TGTGCCAGCAGCAACACAGGGGCTAGCGAGGGGGGTGAAGCTTTCTTT. Residues: CASSNTGASEGGEAFF.